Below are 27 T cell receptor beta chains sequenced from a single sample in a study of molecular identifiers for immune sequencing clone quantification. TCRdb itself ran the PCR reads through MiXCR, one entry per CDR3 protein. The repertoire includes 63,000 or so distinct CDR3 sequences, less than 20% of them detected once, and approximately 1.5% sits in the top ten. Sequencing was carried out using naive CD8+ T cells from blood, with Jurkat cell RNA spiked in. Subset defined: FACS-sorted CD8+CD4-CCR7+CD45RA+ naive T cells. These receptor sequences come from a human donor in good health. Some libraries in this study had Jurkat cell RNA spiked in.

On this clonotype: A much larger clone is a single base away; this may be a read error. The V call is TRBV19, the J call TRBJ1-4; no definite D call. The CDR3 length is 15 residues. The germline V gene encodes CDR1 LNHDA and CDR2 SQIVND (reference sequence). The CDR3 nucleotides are TGTGCCAGTAGTTCTGTCGACGGACCAAATGAAAAACCGTTTTTT. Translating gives CASSSVDGPNEKPFF.

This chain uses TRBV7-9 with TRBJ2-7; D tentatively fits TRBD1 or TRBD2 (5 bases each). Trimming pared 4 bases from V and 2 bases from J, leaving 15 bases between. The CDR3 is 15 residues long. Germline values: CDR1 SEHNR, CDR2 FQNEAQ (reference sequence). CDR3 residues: CASSSVGRLPYEQYF. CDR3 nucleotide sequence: TGTGCCAGCAGCTCTGTGGGACGGCTACCCTACGAGCAGTACTTC.

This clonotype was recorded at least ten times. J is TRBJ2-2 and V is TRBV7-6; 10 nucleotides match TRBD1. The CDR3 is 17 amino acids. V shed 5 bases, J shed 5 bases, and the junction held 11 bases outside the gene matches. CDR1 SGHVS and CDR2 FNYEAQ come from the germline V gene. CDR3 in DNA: TGTGCCAGCAGCCTGACAGGGGGCCCTTTCCGTACCGGGGAGCTGTTTTTT. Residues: CASSLTGGPFRTGELFF.

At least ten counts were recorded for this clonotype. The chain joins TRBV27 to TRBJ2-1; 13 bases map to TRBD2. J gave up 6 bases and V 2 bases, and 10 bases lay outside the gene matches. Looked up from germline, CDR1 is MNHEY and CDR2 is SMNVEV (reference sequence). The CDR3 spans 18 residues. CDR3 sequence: CASSLIPRTSGSFNEQFF. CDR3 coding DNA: TGTGCCAGCAGTTTAATCCCTAGGACTAGCGGGAGCTTCAATGAGCAGTTCTTC.

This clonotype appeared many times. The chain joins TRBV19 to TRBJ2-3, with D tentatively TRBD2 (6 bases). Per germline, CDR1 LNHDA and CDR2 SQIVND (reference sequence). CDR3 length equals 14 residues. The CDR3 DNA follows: TGTGCAGTATCTTACGCGGGGAGCACAGATACGCAGTATTTT. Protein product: CAVSYAGSTDTQYF.

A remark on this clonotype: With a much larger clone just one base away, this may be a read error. This chain's CDR3 is CASSGPRMREDLEQYF. The CDR3 DNA reads as TGTGCCAGCAGCGGACCCCGGATGCGGGAGGATCTCGAGCAGTACTTC. V gene TRBV7-9 combines with J gene TRBJ2-7; 8 bases agree with TRBD2. Trimming removed 5 bases from V and 6 bases from J; junction bases left unmatched: 15. The CDR3 runs to 16 residues. Germline loops: CDR1 SEHNR, CDR2 FQNEAQ (reference sequence).

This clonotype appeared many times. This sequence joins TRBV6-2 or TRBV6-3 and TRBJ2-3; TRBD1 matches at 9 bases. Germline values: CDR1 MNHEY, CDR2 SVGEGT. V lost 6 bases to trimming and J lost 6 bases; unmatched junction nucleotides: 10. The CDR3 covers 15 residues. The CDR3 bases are TGTGCCAGCAGCCACCGGGACAGGGCATTTGATACGCAGTATTTT. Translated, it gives CASSHRDRAFDTQYF.

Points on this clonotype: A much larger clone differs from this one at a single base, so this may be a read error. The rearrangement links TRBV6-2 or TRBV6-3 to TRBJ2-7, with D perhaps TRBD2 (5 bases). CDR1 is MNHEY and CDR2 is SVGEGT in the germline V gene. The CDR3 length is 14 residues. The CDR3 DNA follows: TGTGCCAGCAGTACTCAGGACTTCTCCTGCGAGCAGTACTTC. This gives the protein CASSTQDFSCEQYF.

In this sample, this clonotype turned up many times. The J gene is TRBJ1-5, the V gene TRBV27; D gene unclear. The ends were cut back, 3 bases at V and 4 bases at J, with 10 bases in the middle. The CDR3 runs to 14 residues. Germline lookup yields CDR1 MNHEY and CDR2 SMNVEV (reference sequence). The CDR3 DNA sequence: TGTGCCAGCAGTTTTATCGGGGAGAATCAGCCCCAGCATTTT. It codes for CASSFIGENQPQHF.

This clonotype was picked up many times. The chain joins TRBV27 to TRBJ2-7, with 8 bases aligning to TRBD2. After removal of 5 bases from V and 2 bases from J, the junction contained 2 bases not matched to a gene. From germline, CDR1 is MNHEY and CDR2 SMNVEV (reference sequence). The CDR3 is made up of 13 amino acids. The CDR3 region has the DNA TGTGCCAGCAGTCCACTAGCGGCCTACGAGCAGTACTTC. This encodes CASSPLAAYEQYF.

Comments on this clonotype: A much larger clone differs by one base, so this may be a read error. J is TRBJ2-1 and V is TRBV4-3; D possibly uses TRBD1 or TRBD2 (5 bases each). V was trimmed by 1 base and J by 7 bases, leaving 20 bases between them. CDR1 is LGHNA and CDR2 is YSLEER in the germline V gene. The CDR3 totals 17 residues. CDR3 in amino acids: CASSQGVRDLLGNEQFF. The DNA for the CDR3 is TGCGCCAGCAGCCAAGGGGTGAGGGACCTATTGGGTAATGAGCAGTTCTTC.

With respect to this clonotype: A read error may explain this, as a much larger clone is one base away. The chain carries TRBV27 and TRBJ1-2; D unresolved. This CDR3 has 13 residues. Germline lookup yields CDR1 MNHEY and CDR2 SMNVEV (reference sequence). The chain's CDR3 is CACSPKENYGYTF. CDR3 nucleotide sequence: TGTGCCTGCAGTCCCAAGGAGAACTATGGCTACACCTTC.

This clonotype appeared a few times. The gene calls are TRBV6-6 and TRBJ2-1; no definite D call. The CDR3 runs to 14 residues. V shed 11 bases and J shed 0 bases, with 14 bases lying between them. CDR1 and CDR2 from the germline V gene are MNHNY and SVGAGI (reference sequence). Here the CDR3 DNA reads TGTGCCGCCGGCGAGGCCAGCTCCTACAATGAGCAGTTCTTC. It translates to CAAGEASSYNEQFF.

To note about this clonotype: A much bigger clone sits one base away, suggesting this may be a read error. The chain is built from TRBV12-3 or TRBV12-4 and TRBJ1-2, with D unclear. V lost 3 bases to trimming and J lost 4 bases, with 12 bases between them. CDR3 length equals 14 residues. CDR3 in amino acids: CASSFAGGVYGYTF. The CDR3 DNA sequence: TGTGCCAGCAGTTTTGCGGGAGGTGTCTATGGCTACACCTTC.

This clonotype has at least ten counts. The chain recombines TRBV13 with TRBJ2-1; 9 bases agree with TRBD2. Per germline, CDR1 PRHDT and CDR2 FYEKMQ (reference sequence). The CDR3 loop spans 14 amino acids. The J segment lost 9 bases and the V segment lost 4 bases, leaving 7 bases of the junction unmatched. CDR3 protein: CASSSGGRAGEQFF. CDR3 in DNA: TGTGCCAGCAGCTCTGGCGGGAGGGCCGGTGAGCAGTTCTTC.

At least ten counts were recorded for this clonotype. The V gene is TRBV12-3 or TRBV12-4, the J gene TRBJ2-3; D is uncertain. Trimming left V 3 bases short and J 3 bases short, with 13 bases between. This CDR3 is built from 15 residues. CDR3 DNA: TGTGCCAGCAGTTTTGGGCCCCCAAGGACAGATACGCAGTATTTT. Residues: CASSFGPPRTDTQYF.

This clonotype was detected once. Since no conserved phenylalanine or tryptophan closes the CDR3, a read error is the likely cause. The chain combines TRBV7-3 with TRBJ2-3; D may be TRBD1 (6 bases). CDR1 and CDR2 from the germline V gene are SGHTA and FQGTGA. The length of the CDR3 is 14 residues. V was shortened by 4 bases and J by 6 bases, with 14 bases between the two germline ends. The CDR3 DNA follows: TGTGCCAGCAGCTCCGGGACACTAGGGGATACGCAGTATCTT. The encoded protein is CASSSGTLGDTQYL.

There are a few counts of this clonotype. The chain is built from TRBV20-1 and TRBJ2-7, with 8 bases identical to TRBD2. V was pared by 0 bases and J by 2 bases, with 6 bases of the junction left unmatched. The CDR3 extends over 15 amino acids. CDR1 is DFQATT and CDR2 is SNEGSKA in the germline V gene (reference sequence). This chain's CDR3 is CSARDSGGATYEQYF. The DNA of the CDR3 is TGCAGTGCTAGAGATTCGGGAGGGGCAACCTACGAGCAGTACTTC.

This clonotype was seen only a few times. CDR3 amino acids: CSAVDTYEQYF. As DNA, the CDR3 is TGCAGTGCCGTCGATACCTACGAGCAGTACTTC. This chain connects TRBV20-1 to TRBJ2-7; no reliable D call. The ends were cut back, 6 bases at V and 2 bases at J, with 8 bases in the middle. CDR3 length equals 11 residues. The germline V gene encodes CDR1 DFQATT and CDR2 SNEGSKA (reference sequence).

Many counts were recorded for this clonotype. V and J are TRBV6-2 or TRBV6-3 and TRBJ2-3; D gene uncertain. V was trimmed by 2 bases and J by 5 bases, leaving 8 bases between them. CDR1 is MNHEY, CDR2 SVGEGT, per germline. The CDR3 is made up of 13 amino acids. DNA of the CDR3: TGTGCCAGCAGTTACAGTTCAGGAGATACGCAGTATTTT. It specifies CASSYSSGDTQYF.

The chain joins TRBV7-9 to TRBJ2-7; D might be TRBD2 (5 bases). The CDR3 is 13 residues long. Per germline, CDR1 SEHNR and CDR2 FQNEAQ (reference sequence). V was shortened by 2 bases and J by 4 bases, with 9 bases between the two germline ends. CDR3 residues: CASSLTTTYEQYF. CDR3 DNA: TGTGCCAGCAGCTTAACGACTACATACGAGCAGTACTTC.

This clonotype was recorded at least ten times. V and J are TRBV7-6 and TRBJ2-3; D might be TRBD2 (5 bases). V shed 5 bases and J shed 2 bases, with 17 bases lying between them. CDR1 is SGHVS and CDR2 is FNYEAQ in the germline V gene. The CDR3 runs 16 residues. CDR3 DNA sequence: TGTGCCAGCAGCCCCCCCCCGGGAACGCTCACAGATACGCAGTATTTT. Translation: CASSPPPGTLTDTQYF.

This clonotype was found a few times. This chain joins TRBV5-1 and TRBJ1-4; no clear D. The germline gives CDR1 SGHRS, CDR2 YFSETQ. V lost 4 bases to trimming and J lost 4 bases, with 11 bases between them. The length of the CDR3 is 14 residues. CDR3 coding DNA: TGCGCCAGCAGCCAAATATCTCTTAATGAAAAACTGTTTTTT. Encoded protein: CASSQISLNEKLFF.

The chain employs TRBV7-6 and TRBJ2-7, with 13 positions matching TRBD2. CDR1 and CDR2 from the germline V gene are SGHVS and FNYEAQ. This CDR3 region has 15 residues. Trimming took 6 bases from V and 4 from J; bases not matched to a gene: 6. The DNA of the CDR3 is TGTGCCAGCAGTCCTACTAGCGGGAGGGTATACGAGCAGTACTTC. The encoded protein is CASSPTSGRVYEQYF. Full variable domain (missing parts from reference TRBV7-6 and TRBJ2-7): GAGVSQSPRYKVTKRGQDVALRCDPISGHVSLYWYRQALGQGPEFLTYFNYEAQQDKSGLPNDRFSAERPEGSISTLTIQRTEQRDSAMYRCASSPTSGRVYEQYFGPGTRLTVT.

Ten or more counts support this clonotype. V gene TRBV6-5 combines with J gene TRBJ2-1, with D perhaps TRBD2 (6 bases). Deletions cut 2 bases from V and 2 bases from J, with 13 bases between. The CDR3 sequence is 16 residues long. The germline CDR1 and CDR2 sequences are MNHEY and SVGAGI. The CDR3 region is CASSYRSGGAYNEQFF. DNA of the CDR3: TGTGCCAGCAGTTACCGGTCGGGCGGGGCCTACAATGAGCAGTTCTTC.

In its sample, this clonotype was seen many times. The chain's CDR3 is CSARKLAGAVNEQFF. The CDR3 coding sequence is TGCAGTGCTAGGAAACTAGCGGGAGCGGTCAATGAGCAGTTCTTC. The gene calls are TRBV20-1 and TRBJ2-1; 11 nucleotides line up with TRBD2. This CDR3 spans 15 amino acids. The V segment lost 3 bases and the J segment 6 bases; nucleotides outside the gene matches: 7. Per germline, CDR1 DFQATT and CDR2 SNEGSKA (reference sequence).

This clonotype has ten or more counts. This CDR3 is CASSPPSSSGEQFF. CDR3 coding DNA: TGTGCCAGCAGCCCTCCCTCTAGCTCAGGTGAGCAGTTCTTC. This rearrangement joins TRBV7-9 to TRBJ2-1, with D possibly matching TRBD2 (5 bases). CDR3 length: 14 residues. Trimming pared 5 bases from V and 9 bases from J, leaving 17 bases between. Looked up from germline, CDR1 is SEHNR and CDR2 is FQNEAQ (reference sequence).